Detailed here is one TCR beta chain. This entry is derived from a study of cytomegalovirus exposure and HLA in healthy donors. Both 60 Vbeta primers and 13 Jbeta primers went into the PCR. Only in-frame clones appear in the TCRdb table, and some are missing; sequencing was by immunoSEQ multiplex PCR. This sample has roughly 150,000 clones; roughly 9.8% occur once, and the top ten carry about 1.9%. V was pared by 4 bases and J by 1 base, with 12 bases of the junction left unmatched. This CDR3 spans 17 amino acids. Germline CDR1 is SGHRS and CDR2 is YFSETQ. This clonotype was sampled from a man aged 45 to 65 in good health and CMV-seronegative. This chain connects TRBV5-1 to TRBJ2-3; 7 bases are a match to TRBD2. The specimen was PBMCs. CDR3 residues: CASSPLGPGGGTDTQYF. The CDR3 DNA reads as TGCGCCAGCAGCCCCCTGGGACCGGGAGGAGGCACAGATACGCAGTATTTT.